This entry features one T cell receptor beta chain sequence. Its matching antigen is unknown. These data originate in a study of beta chain features in type 1 diabetes. General study points: Among patients with Type 1 diabetes, TCRB CDR3s were moderately but significantly shorter in every one of the four CD4+ subsets. Any HLA-type effect on TCRB rearrangement remained unresolved here.

This CDR3 contains 16 residues. V dropped 4 bases and J dropped 0 bases, with 16 bases sitting between them. In germline, CDR1 is SGHAT, CDR2 FQNNGV. Donors underwent one heparinised blood draw, 100 to 150 mL on average. Every isolated RNA sample was fully reverse transcribed, so sequencing captured expressed TCRB transcripts. Sequencing was performed with immunoSEQ multiplex PCR; in TCRdb, only in-frame clones are kept and a portion is missing. The sample consists of about 400,000 clones, roughly 12% of them appearing once. The sample taken for sequencing was naive CD4+ T cells from blood. The sequence was collected from a woman under 30 with type 1 diabetes. The chain employs TRBV11-2 and TRBJ2-7; D perhaps matches TRBD2 (6 bases). CDR3 DNA sequence: TGTGCCAGCAGCTCCTTAAGGAGGGGTAGCTCCTACGAGCAGTACTTC. It yields the protein CASSSLRRGSSYEQYF.